This TCR beta chain derives from a study of CD8+ T cells in alopecia areata. Study context: In an open-label trial, patients got 5 to 10 mg tofacitinib twice daily.

This CDR3 comprises 18 residues. In germline, CDR1 is SGHVS, CDR2 FQNEAQ. V lost 8 bases to trimming and J lost 0 bases; unmatched junction nucleotides: 10. TCR sequencing used cDNA made by reverse transcription of extracted RNA. Generated by immunoSEQ multiplex PCR, the TCRdb table keeps only in-frame clones and is missing some. The top ten hold approximately 1% of the sample, which has over 110,000 clones, 51% seen once. The sequence was obtained from a human donor with alopecia areata. The source was CD4+ T cells sorted from blood, collected at week 0. The rearrangement links TRBV7-8 to TRBJ2-6; 10 bases agree with TRBD1. CDR3 DNA: TGTGCCAGCCAACGGATGGGACAGGGGTACTCTGGGGCCAACGTCCTGACTTTC. Its translation is CASQRMGQGYSGANVLTF.